The entry that follows covers one TCR beta chain sequence. Seattle patients were enrolled while actively infected and followed longitudinally. As handled by the study authors: Amplification with reference gene primers provided the estimates of nucleated cell counts. Libraries were prepared by immunoSEQ multiplex PCR; TCRdb keeps only in-frame clonotypes and omits some of them. D and trimming come from the DNA, and the V and J calls and clone size come from that table. Altogether 410,000 or so clones are present, about nine tenths being singletons, with the ten largest covering around 1.5%. The data were obtained in a study of blood T cell repertoires in COVID-19. Turning to the study itself: The United States, Italy and Spain provided the acute and convalescent COVID-19 samples. Sources were T cells, B-cell-depleted T cells, or PBMCs; the material itself was cDNA or gDNA.

Germline values: CDR1 SQVTM, CDR2 ANQGSEA. Trimming took off 7 bases at V and 3 bases at J, with 13 bases between the two ends. The CDR3 runs 12 residues. This receptor was taken from a woman aged 40 to 50 with COVID-19, enrolled during active disease. The chain has TRBV29-1 and TRBJ2-7; D may be TRBD2 (7 bases). Source material: peripheral blood. CDR3 amino acids: CSAIGGVYEQYF. The DNA of the CDR3 is TGCAGCGCTATAGGGGGGGTCTACGAGCAGTACTTC.